This TCR beta chain was profiled in a study of CD8 T cells in ankylosing spondylitis. Study results and caveats: In peripheral blood, disease-linked CD8+ clones occurred at relatively low frequencies. Reports of some motif variants in reactive arthritis synovial fluid and blood predate this one. What seemed typical of ankylosing spondylitis blood was a TCR beta motif built from 7 or 8 highly homologous variants.

Of note for this clonotype: Antigen: not known. With a much larger clone just one base away, this may be a read error.

This CDR3 contains 15 residues. Germline CDR1 and CDR2: KGHSH and LQKENI. Libraries for TCR beta were made by quantitative 5'-RACE with molecular barcodes. TCRdb called the 5' RACE reads again in MiXCR, with one record for every CDR3 protein. This sample carries a few hundred thousand distinct CDR3 sequences, about 12% of them seen once, and the ten largest clones take approximately 6.2%. This sequence was found in a male donor with ankylosing spondylitis. This rearrangement joins TRBV18 to TRBJ2-1; D gene uncertain. The sequencing input was blood, either unsorted or a sorted T cell fraction (not recorded which). CDR3 protein: CSSSPGGYSANEQFF. Written as DNA, the CDR3 is TGTTCCAGCTCACCTGGCGGCTACTCAGCCAATGAGCAGTTCTTC.